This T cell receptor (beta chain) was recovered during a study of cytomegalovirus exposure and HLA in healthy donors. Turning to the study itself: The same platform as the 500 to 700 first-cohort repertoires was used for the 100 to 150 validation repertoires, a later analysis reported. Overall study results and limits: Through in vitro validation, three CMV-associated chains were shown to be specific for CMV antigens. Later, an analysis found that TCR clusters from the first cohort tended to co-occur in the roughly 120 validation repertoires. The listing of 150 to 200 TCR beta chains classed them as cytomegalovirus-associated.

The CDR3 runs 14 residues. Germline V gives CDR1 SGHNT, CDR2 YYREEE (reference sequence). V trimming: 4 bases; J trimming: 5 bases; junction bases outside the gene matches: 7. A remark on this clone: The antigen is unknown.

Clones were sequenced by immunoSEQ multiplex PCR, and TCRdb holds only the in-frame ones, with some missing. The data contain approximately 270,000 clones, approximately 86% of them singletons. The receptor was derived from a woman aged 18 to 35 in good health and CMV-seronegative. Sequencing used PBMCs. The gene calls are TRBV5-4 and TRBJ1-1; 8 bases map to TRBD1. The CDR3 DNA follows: TGTGCCAGCAGCCCTGACAGGGGTTGGACTGAAGCTTTCTTT. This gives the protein CASSPDRGWTEAFF.